These 30 T cell receptor beta chains originate from one sample sequenced in a study of blood T cell repertoires in COVID-19. The method was immunoSEQ multiplex PCR; TCRdb's version includes in-frame clones alone and lacks a portion of them. This sample has almost 250,000 clones, with over 75% found just once. What was sequenced was PBMCs or T cells enriched from blood (not recorded which). These receptors all stem from a woman between 45 and 60 years old with acute COVID-19.

The chain couples TRBV30 to TRBJ2-7; 8 bases are a match to TRBD1. This CDR3 is 12 amino acids long. Germline-derived CDR1 and CDR2 are GTSNPN and SVGIG (reference sequence). Losses at the gene ends were 8 bases for V and 2 bases for J; bases not matched to a gene: 5. This CDR3 is CAGLGQAYEQYF. CDR3 coding DNA: TGTGCCGGGCTGGGACAGGCCTACGAGCAGTACTTC. Together with reference TRBV30 and TRBJ2-7, the CDR3 gives the full variable domain: SQTIHQWPATLVQPVGSPLSLECTVEGTSNPNLYWYRQAAGRGLQLLFYSVGIGQISSEVPQNLSASRPQDRQFILSSKKLLLSDSGFYLCAGLGQAYEQYFGPGTRLTVT.

The CDR3 coding sequence is TGTGCCAGCAGCCCGACGACAGGGGCGAACACTGAAGCTTTCTTT. Amino acid sequence: CASSPTTGANTEAFF. V is TRBV9 and J is TRBJ1-1; 8 bases fit TRBD1. The CDR3 consists of 15 residues. The germline V gene encodes CDR1 SGDLS and CDR2 YYNGEE. J was trimmed by 1 base and V by 4 bases; bases with no gene match: 6.

The V and J genes are TRBV6-2 or TRBV6-3 and TRBJ1-5; no clear D gene. CDR3 size: 15 residues. Germline V gene lookup returns CDR1 MNHEY and CDR2 SVGEGT. With 2 bases removed from V and 0 bases from J, the gap between germline ends came to 8 bases. The CDR3 region is CASSYVGNSNQPQHF. CDR3 in DNA: TGTGCCAGCAGTTACGTCGGGAATAGCAATCAGCCCCAGCATTTT.

The V call is TRBV29-1, the J call TRBJ1-1; TRBD1 agrees at 7 bases. The germline V gene encodes CDR1 SQVTM and CDR2 ANQGSEA. The V segment lost 2 bases and the J segment 5 bases; nucleotides outside the gene matches: 14. CDR3 length equals 16 residues. The CDR3 bases are TGCAGCGTTGAAAAGTTAAGGGGGCGAGGAGAGACTGAAGCTTTCTTT. Translation: CSVEKLRGRGETEAFF.

The chain uses TRBV19 and TRBJ1-1; tentative D call: TRBD1 (6 bases). The CDR3 spans 15 residues. Per germline, CDR1 LNHDA and CDR2 SQIVND (reference sequence). The V end lost 4 bases, the J end lost 1 base, and 13 bases lay between the germline ends. The CDR3 spells CASSKIDRRNTEAFF. The CDR3 DNA reads as TGTGCCAGTAGTAAGATCGACAGGAGGAACACTGAAGCTTTCTTT.

This chain uses TRBV29-1 with TRBJ2-1; perhaps TRBD1 as D (6 bases). This CDR3 contains 14 residues. The germline gives CDR1 SQVTM, CDR2 ANQGSEA. DNA of the CDR3: TGCAGTTCTTCCCGGGACACATCCTACAATGAGCAGTTCTTC. Its protein is CSSSRDTSYNEQFF.

This chain joins TRBV9 and TRBJ1-6; 8 bases match TRBD1. Looked up from germline, CDR1 is SGDLS and CDR2 is YYNGEE. V gave up 4 bases and J gave up 3 bases; unmatched junction bases: 6. The CDR3 consists of 16 residues. The CDR3 bases are TGTGCCAGCAGCCAGGGACAGGCGGTCTATAATTCACCCCTCCACTTT. Protein product: CASSQGQAVYNSPLHF.

This clone was seen a single time. This rearrangement joins TRBV7-3 to TRBJ1-2; 8 bases fit TRBD1. Germline trimming cut 5 bases from V and 8 bases from J; bases unmatched to any gene: 13. In germline, CDR1 is SGHTA, CDR2 FQGTGA. The CDR3 totals 15 residues. CDR3 sequence (DNA): TGTGCCAGCAGCCCCTACGGGCAGGGGGCAGGGGGCTACACCTTC. Protein sequence: CASSPYGQGAGGYTF.

The J gene is TRBJ1-1, the V gene TRBV5-1, with D perhaps TRBD1 (6 bases). The V end lost 4 bases, the J end lost 4 bases, and 14 bases lay between the germline ends. CDR3 length: 14 residues. The germline V gene has CDR1 SGHRS and CDR2 YFSETQ. The CDR3 DNA is TGCGCCAGCAGCCCGGCCGGACAGACCACTGAAGCTTTCTTT. As protein: CASSPAGQTTEAFF.

This clone was observed a few times. The chain is built from TRBV2 and TRBJ1-1, with D possibly TRBD1 on 6 matching bases. The ends were cut back, 0 bases at V and 4 bases at J, with 9 bases in the middle. This CDR3 contains 14 residues. CDR1 is SNHLY and CDR2 is FYNNEI in the germline V gene. CDR3 region: CASSEAGQFTEAFF. The CDR3 DNA reads TGTGCCAGCAGTGAAGCAGGACAGTTCACTGAAGCTTTCTTT.

This chain connects TRBV9 to TRBJ2-3; 9 positions match TRBD2. CDR3 size: 16 residues. CDR1 is SGDLS and CDR2 is YYNGEE in the germline V gene. V lost 0 bases to trimming and J lost 4 bases; unmatched junction nucleotides: 6. Here the CDR3 DNA reads TGTGCCAGCAGCGTAGAGGCCAGCGGGGGGCCAGATACGCAGTATTTT. Its protein is CASSVEASGGPDTQYF.

The chain uses TRBV9 and TRBJ1-1; D perhaps matches TRBD1 (5 bases). Trimming removed 0 bases from V and 2 bases from J, with 17 bases in between. The CDR3 spans 17 residues. Germline V gene lookup returns CDR1 SGDLS and CDR2 YYNGEE. CDR3 nucleotide sequence: TGTGCCAGCAGCGTAGGTCTAAACGAACAGGTTAACACTGAAGCTTTCTTT. It translates to CASSVGLNEQVNTEAFF. The full variable domain, in which reference TRBV9 and TRBJ1-1 provide the parts outside the CDR3, is DSGVTQTPKHLITATGQRVTLRCSPRSGDLSVYWYQQSLDQGLQFLIQYYNGEERAKGNILERFSAQQFPDLHSELNLSSLELGDSALYFCASSVGLNEQVNTEAFFGQGTRLTVV.

The genes are TRBV7-9 and TRBJ1-5, with 11 positions matching TRBD1. V dropped 4 bases and J dropped 3; count of bases not matched to a gene: 2. Germline V gene lookup returns CDR1 SEHNR and CDR2 FQNEAQ (reference sequence). This CDR3 has 15 residues. The CDR3 sequence: CASSWTGGYNQPQHF. CDR3 nucleotide sequence: TGTGCCAGCAGCTGGACAGGGGGCTACAATCAGCCCCAGCATTTT.

The chain uses TRBV9 and TRBJ1-2; perhaps TRBD1 as D (5 bases). CDR1 and CDR2 from the germline V gene are SGDLS and YYNGEE. The CDR3 runs to 14 residues. V was trimmed by 0 bases and J by 7 bases, leaving 13 bases between them. This CDR3 reads CASSVGGGGTGYTF. In nucleotides, the CDR3 is TGTGCCAGCAGCGTAGGCGGGGGTGGAACTGGCTACACCTTC.

The chain combines TRBV6-5 with TRBJ2-5; tentatively, D is TRBD1 (6 bases). V lost 8 bases to trimming and J lost 5 bases, with 15 bases between them. The CDR3 is made up of 13 amino acids. CDR1 MNHEY and CDR2 SVGAGI come from the germline V gene. In DNA form, the CDR3 reads TGTGCCAGCTCCCCCGTGGGGGCCGAGACCCAGTACTTC. Translation gives CASSPVGAETQYF.

J is TRBJ1-2 and V is TRBV7-2; TRBD1 aligns across 8 bases. From germline, CDR1 is SGHTA and CDR2 FQGNSA. This CDR3 has 15 amino acids. Losses at the gene ends were 6 bases for V and 8 bases for J; bases not matched to a gene: 14. The CDR3 DNA is TGTGCCAGCAGATCAGGGGGCCAGGGGGCGCAGGGCTACACCTTC. Its protein is CASRSGGQGAQGYTF.

This chain joins TRBV7-2 and TRBJ1-2; 9 positions agree with TRBD1. Germline V gene data show CDR1 as SGHTA and CDR2 as FQGNSA. CDR3 length: 16 residues. V lost 3 bases, J lost 0 bases, and 5 bases stayed unmatched. The CDR3 protein is CASSFRQGEANYGYTF. The CDR3 DNA reads TGTGCCAGCAGCTTCCGACAGGGGGAAGCTAACTATGGCTACACCTTC.

DNA for the CDR3: TGTGCCAGCAGCTTAGGGGACAATGGATCCGATGGCTACACCTTC. It specifies CASSLGDNGSDGYTF. This chain joins TRBV7-9 and TRBJ1-2, with a weak D call TRBD1 (6 bases). The CDR3 runs 15 residues. V gave up 1 base and J gave up 6 bases, with 15 bases separating them. Germline CDR1 is SEHNR and CDR2 is FQNEAQ (reference sequence).

The chain uses TRBV3-1 (or the pseudogene TRBV3-2) and TRBJ1-1; D is uncertain. Germline V lookup: CDR1 LGHDT, CDR2 YNNKEL (reference sequence). The ends were cut back, 0 bases at V and 2 bases at J, with 7 bases in the middle. This CDR3 has 14 residues. DNA for the CDR3: TGTGCCAGCAGCCAAGAGGCCTCAAACACTGAAGCTTTCTTT. This translates into CASSQEASNTEAFF.

The J gene is TRBJ1-2, the V gene TRBV7-6; 10 nucleotides agree with TRBD1. The J segment lost 3 bases and the V segment lost 5 bases, leaving 9 bases of the junction unmatched. The CDR3 extends over 16 amino acids. Germline V gene sequence: CDR1 SGHVS, CDR2 FNYEAQ. Written as DNA, the CDR3 is TGTGCCAGCAGCCAGGTGACAGGGGGCCTTGACTATGGCTACACCTTC. Residues: CASSQVTGGLDYGYTF.

The table lists this clone with a count of one. This rearrangement joins TRBV2 to TRBJ1-1, with D possibly being TRBD1 (5 bases). V was clipped by 1 base and J by 1 base, with 7 bases between them. Germline CDR1 and CDR2: SNHLY and FYNNEI. The CDR3 consists of 14 residues. The CDR3 nucleotides are TGTGCCAGCAGTGAAGGCGGGGGGAACACTGAAGCTTTCTTT. Translated: CASSEGGGNTEAFF.

This rearrangement joins TRBV5-4 to TRBJ1-2; possibly TRBD1 for D (6 bases). CDR3 length: 13 amino acids. Trimming left V 5 bases short and J 6 bases short, with 14 bases between. Germline V gene data show CDR1 as SGHNT and CDR2 as YYREEE (reference sequence). CDR3: CASSLRGTDGYTF. Here the CDR3 DNA reads TGTGCCAGCAGTCTCAGGGGAACGGATGGCTACACCTTC.

The chain links TRBV7-9 to TRBJ1-1; D not certain. Germline lookup yields CDR1 SEHNR and CDR2 FQNEAQ (reference sequence). V lost 1 base and J lost 0, with 12 bases in between. CDR3 length: 16 residues. The CDR3: CASSLEGYGMNTEAFF. CDR3 in DNA: TGTGCCAGCAGCTTAGAAGGGTACGGGATGAACACTGAAGCTTTCTTT.

This chain connects TRBV12-5 to TRBJ1-2; possibly TRBD1 for D (5 bases). CDR3 length: 13 residues. Germline V CDR1 and CDR2: LGHNT, FRNRAP. V gave up 2 bases and J gave up 5 bases, with 9 bases separating them. CDR3 nucleotides: TGTGCTAGTGGTTTGTCCGGGGGGTATGGCTACACCTTC. This gives the protein CASGLSGGYGYTF.

The chain couples TRBV7-2 to TRBJ1-2; D might be TRBD1 (5 bases). The CDR3 has 16 amino acids. The germline V and J ends were trimmed by 5 bases and 8 bases, with 24 bases remaining between them. CDR1 and CDR2 (germline): SGHTA, FQGNSA. The CDR3 DNA is TGTGCCAGCAGCCCATACTCCGGGCAGGGATCGCGCGGCTACACCTTC. Translation gives CASSPYSGQGSRGYTF.

The chain joins TRBV19 to TRBJ1-1; 7 bases map to TRBD1. The junction had 8 bases not matched to a gene; V was cut back by 4 bases and J by 6 bases. The CDR3 length is 14 residues. The germline gives CDR1 LNHDA, CDR2 SQIVND (reference sequence). CDR3 sequence: CASSKGADGAEAFF. The CDR3 region has the DNA TGTGCCAGTAGTAAGGGGGCAGACGGGGCTGAAGCTTTCTTT. Combining the CDR3 with reference TRBV19 and TRBJ1-1 gives the whole variable domain DGGITQSPKYLFRKEGQNVTLSCEQNLNHDAMYWYRQDPGQGLRLIYYSQIVNDFQKGDIAEGYSVSREKKESFPLTVTSAQKNPTAFYLCASSKGADGAEAFFGQGTRLTVV.

The chain couples TRBV18 to TRBJ1-3; D remains unclear. Germline CDR1 reads KGHSH; CDR2 reads LQKENI. This CDR3 region has 16 residues. Trimming took off 3 bases at V and 1 base at J, with 13 bases between the two ends. The CDR3: CASSPEQQASGNTIYF. The CDR3 DNA follows: TGTGCCAGCTCACCGGAGCAGCAAGCGTCTGGAAACACCATATATTTT.

The rearrangement links TRBV27 to TRBJ1-2; 11 nucleotides match TRBD1. Germline values: CDR1 MNHEY, CDR2 SMNVEV (reference sequence). This CDR3 is built from 16 residues. Unmatched junction bases numbered 13, after V lost 6 bases and J lost 7 bases. CDR3 residues: CASRLMPDGTGGGYTF. CDR3 DNA: TGTGCCAGCAGACTTATGCCGGATGGGACAGGGGGTGGCTACACCTTC.

J is TRBJ2-5 and V is TRBV30, with 8 bases identical to TRBD2. The J segment lost 5 bases and the V segment lost 2 bases, leaving 13 bases of the junction unmatched. Germline V gives CDR1 GTSNPN, CDR2 SVGIG (reference sequence). The CDR3 has 16 residues. The CDR3 DNA reads as TGTGCCTGGAGTACCCCTCTCGGGGGGGCCCCGGAGACCCAGTACTTC. Translation: CAWSTPLGGAPETQYF.

This sequence joins TRBV15 and TRBJ1-1, with 10 bases aligning to TRBD1. The CDR3 runs 15 residues. The V and J ends lost 1 base and 8 bases, in that order; junction bases with no gene match: 7. Germline V gene lookup returns CDR1 LNHNV and CDR2 YYDKDF (reference sequence). Written as DNA, the CDR3 is TGTGCCACCAGCAGAGTTCGGGACAGGGGCGAAGAAGCTTTCTTT. The encoded protein is CATSRVRDRGEEAFF. The full variable domain, with the rest looked up from reference TRBV15 and TRBJ1-1, is DAMVIQNPRYQVTQFGKPVTLSCSQTLNHNVMYWYQQKSSQAPKLLFHYYDKDFNNEADTPDNFQSRRPNTSFCFLDIRSPGLGDTAMYLCATSRVRDRGEEAFFGQGTRLTVV.